This entry features one TCR beta chain sequence. The sample belongs to a study of blood T cell repertoires in COVID-19. In the study overall: Donors in the United States, Italy and Spain gave samples during acute or convalescent COVID-19.

Germline values: CDR1 SGDLS, CDR2 YYNGEE. Trimming pared 2 bases from V and 4 bases from J, leaving 15 bases between. The CDR3 runs to 15 residues. The protocol was immunoSEQ multiplex PCR, while the TCRdb copy is restricted to in-frame clones and leaves out a portion. The sample contains roughly 160,000 clones, 88% of which appear only once. The sequence derives from a man aged 55 to 69 with acute or convalescent COVID-19. The rearrangement uses TRBV9 and TRBJ2-5, with a weak D call TRBD1 (5 bases). Input material: peripheral blood. CDR3 loop: CASSVGVGGAETQYF. The CDR3 bases are TGTGCCAGCAGCGTTGGGGTCGGTGGGGCAGAGACCCAGTACTTC.